This T cell receptor (beta chain) was recorded in a study of shared clonotypes between healthy human individuals. Study-wide background: Three plates were used per donor for CD4 naive, three for CD4 memory, two for CD8 naive and one for CD8 memory.

The authors' processing: Junction-only immunoSEQ sequences carried no quality scores, so filtering differed. Clones were sequenced by immunoSEQ multiplex PCR, and TCRdb holds only the in-frame ones, with some missing. V, J and clone size derive from that table, while D and trimming were established from the DNA sequence. The table records about 1 million clones, more than 65% of them present only once. With V trimmed by 3 bases and J by 1 base, 5 bases remained unmatched. CDR1 and CDR2 from the germline V gene are LNHDA and SQIVND (reference sequence). CDR3 length equals 18 residues. This clone is a singleton in its sample. The antigen remains unidentified. General study results and limits: With a handful of donors compared, roughly 5% of naive CD4 clonotypes were shared. Owing to a small donor count, the genetic and exposure-history diversity represented was limited.

The gene calls are TRBV19 and TRBJ2-5, with TRBD2 matching over 16 bases. The TCR comes from a man aged 18 to 30 in good health. Sequencing was performed on memory CD4+ T cells sorted from blood. Subset defined: CD45RA-negative fraction. The CDR3 here is CASSIPGTSGGGQETQYF. DNA of the CDR3: TGTGCCAGTAGTATCCCCGGGACTAGCGGGGGGGGCCAAGAGACCCAGTACTTC.